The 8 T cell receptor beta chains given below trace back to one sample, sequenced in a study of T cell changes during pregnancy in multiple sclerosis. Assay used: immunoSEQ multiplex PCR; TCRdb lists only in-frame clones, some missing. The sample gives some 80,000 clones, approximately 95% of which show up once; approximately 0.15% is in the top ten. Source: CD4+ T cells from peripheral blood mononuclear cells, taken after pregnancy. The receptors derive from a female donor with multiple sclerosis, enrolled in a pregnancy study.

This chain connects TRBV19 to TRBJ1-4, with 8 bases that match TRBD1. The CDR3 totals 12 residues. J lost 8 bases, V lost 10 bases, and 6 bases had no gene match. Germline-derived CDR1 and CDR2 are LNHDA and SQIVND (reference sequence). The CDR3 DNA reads TGTGCCACTATGGGACAGGTAGAAAAACTGTTTTTT. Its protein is CATMGQVEKLFF.

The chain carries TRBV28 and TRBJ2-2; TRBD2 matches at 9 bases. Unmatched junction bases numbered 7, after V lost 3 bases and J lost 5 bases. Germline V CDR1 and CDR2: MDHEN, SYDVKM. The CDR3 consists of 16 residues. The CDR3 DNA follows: TGTGCCAGCAGTTTGCTTAGCGGGAGCGGGACCGGGGAGCTGTTTTTT. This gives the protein CASSLLSGSGTGELFF.

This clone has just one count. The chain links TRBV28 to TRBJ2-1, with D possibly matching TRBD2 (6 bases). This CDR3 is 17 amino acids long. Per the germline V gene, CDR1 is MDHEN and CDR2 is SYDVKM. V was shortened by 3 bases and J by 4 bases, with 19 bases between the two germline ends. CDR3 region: CASSLSGPSGRYNEQFF. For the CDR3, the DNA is TGTGCCAGCAGTTTGTCCGGGCCCTCAGGGAGGTACAATGAGCAGTTCTTC.

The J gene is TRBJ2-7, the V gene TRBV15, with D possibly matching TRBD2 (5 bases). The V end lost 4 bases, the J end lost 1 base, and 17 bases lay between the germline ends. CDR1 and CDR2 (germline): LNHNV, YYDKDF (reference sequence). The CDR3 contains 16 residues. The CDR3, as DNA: TGTGCCACCAGCAAAACGGACTGGTCGGGGTCCTACGAGCAGTACTTC. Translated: CATSKTDWSGSYEQYF. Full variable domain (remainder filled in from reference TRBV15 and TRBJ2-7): DAMVIQNPRYQVTQFGKPVTLSCSQTLNHNVMYWYQQKSSQAPKLLFHYYDKDFNNEADTPDNFQSRRPNTSFCFLDIRSPGLGDTAMYLCATSKTDWSGSYEQYFGPGTRLTVT.

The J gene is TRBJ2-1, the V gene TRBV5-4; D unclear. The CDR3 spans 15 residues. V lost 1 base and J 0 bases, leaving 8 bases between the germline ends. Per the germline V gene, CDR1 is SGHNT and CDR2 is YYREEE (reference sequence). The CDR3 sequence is CASSLPRSSYNEQFF. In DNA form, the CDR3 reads TGTGCCAGCAGCTTGCCACGGAGCTCCTACAATGAGCAGTTCTTC.

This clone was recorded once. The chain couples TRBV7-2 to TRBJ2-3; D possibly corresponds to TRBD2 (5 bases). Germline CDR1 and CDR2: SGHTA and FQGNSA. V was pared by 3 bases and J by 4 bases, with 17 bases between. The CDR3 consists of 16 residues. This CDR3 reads CASSFFLGELADTQYF. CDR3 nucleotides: TGTGCCAGCAGCTTTTTCCTTGGGGAGTTGGCAGATACGCAGTATTTT.

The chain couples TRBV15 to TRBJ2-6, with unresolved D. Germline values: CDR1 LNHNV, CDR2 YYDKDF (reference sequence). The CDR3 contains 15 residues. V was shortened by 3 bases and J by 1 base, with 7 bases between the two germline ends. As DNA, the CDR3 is TGTGCCACCAGCAGCTGGCTTTCTGGGGCCAACGTCCTGACTTTC. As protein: CATSSWLSGANVLTF.

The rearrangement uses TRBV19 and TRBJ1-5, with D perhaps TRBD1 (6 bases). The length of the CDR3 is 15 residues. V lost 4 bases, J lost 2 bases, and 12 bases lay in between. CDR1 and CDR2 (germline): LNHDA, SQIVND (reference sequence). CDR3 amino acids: CASSNRAGGNQPQHF. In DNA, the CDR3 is TGTGCCAGTAGTAACAGGGCCGGGGGCAATCAGCCCCAGCATTTT.